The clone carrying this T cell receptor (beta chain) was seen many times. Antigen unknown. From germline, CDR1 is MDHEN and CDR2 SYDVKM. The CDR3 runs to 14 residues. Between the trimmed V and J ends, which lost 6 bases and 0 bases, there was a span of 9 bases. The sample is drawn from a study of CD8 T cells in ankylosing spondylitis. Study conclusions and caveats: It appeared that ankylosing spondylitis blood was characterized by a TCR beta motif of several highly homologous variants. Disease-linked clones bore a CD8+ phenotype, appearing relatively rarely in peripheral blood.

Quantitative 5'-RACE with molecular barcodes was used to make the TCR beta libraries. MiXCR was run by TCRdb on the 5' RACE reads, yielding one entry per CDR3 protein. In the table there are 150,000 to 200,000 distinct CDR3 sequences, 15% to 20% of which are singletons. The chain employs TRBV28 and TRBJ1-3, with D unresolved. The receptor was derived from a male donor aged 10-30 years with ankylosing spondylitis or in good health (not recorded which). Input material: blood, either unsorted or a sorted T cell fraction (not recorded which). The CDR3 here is CASSRRSSGNTIYF. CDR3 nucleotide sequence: TGTGCCAGCAGCCGTCGTAGCTCTGGAAACACCATATATTTT.